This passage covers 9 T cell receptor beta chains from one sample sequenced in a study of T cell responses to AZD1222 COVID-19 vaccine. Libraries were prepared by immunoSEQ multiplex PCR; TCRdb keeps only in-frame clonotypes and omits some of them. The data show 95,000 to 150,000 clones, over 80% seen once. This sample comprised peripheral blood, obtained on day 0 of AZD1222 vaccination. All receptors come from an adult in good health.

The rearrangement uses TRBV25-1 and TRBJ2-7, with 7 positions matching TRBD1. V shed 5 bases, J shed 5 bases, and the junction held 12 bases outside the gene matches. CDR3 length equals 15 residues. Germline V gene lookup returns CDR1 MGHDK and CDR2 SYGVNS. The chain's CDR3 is CASSKRTGVLNEQYF. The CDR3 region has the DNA TGTGCCAGCAGTAAGAGAACAGGGGTCCTTAACGAGCAGTACTTC.

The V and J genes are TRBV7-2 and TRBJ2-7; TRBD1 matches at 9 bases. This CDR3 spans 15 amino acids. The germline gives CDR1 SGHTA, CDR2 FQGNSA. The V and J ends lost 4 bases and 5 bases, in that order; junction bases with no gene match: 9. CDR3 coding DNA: TGTGCCAGCAGCTCGACCCCAGGGACAGGGAACGAGCAGTACTTC. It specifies CASSSTPGTGNEQYF.

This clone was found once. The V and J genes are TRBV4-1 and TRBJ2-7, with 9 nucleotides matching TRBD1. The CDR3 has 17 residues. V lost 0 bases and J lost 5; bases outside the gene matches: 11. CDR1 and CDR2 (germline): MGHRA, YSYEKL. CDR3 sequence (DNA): TGCGCCAGCAGCCAAGACCCCTCGACAGGGGGTCTCGACGAGCAGTACTTC. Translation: CASSQDPSTGGLDEQYF.

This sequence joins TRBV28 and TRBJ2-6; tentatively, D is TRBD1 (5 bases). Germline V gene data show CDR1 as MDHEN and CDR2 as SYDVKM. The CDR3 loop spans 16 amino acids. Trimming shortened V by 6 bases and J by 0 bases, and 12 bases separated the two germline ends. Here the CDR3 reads CASSTQENSGANVLTF. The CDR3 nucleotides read TGTGCCAGCAGCACACAGGAGAACTCTGGGGCCAACGTCCTGACTTTC.

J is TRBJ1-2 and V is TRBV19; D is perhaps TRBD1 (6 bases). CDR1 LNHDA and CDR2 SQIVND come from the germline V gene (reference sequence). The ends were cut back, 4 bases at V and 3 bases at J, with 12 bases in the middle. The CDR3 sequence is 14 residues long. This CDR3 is CASSRRTDHYGYTF. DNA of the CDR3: TGTGCCAGTAGTAGGAGGACAGACCACTATGGCTACACCTTC.

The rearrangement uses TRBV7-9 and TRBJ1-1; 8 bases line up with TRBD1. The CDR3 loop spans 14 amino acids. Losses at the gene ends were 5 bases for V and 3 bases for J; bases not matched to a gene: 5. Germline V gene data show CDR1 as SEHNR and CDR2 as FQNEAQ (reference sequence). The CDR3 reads CASSRTGIDTEAFF. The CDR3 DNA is TGTGCCAGCAGCCGGACAGGGATTGACACTGAAGCTTTCTTT.

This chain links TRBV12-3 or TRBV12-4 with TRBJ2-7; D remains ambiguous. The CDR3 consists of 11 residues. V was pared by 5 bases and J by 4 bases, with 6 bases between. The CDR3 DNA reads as TGTGCCAGCAGTGTACGGTACGAGCAGTACTTC. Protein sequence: CASSVRYEQYF.

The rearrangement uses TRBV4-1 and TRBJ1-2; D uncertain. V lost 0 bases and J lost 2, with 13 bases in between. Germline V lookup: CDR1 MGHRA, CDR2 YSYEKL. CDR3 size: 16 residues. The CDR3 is CASSQDGQIPNYGYTF. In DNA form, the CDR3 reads TGCGCCAGCAGCCAAGATGGTCAGATCCCAAACTATGGCTACACCTTC.

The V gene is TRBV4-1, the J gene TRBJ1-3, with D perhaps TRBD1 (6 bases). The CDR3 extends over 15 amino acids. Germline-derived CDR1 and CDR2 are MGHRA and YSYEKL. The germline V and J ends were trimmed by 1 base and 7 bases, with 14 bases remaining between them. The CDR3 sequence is CASSQAGTYGNTIYF. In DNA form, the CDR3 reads TGCGCCAGCAGCCAAGCCGGGACATACGGGAACACCATATATTTT.